One TCR beta chain is described in this entry. TCR beta sequencing covered blood CD8+ and CD4+ T cells. Reverse transcription of about 0.45 to 1 ug RNA was carried out with random hexamers. The amplification used immunoSEQ multiplex PCR on TCR beta CDR3; it spanned 54 Vbeta and 13 Jbeta. TCRdb fed the immunoSEQ multiplex PCR reads into MiXCR, producing one record per CDR3 protein. The sample has 250,000 or so distinct CDR3 sequences, 80% to 95% seen once. CDR1 is SGHNT, CDR2 YYREEE, per germline (reference sequence). V lost 6 bases to trimming and J lost 2 bases; unmatched junction nucleotides: 6. This CDR3 comprises 14 residues. The data belong to a study of CD8 T cells in Susac syndrome.

The sequence was obtained from a human donor with multiple sclerosis. Sequencing was done on a sample of CD4+ T cells from PBMCs. The chain joins TRBV5-4 to TRBJ2-7; 9 bases align to TRBD1. Here the CDR3 reads CASNTGGLPYEQYF. The CDR3, as DNA: TGTGCCAGCAACACAGGGGGCTTGCCCTACGAGCAGTACTTC.